Described below is a single TCR beta chain sequence and its context. Antigen: not known. Clones were read by immunoSEQ multiplex PCR, and TCRdb kept only the in-frame ones, dropping some. The sample features roughly 21,000 clones, with over 5% in its top ten. The record originates from a study of T cells in women clearing cervical HPV infection. Study results and limitations: Cases and controls were distinguished at AUC 0.65 to 0.85 by richness and V genes.

Sequenced: blood buffy coat. The clonotype originates from a woman aged 18-70 years with a cervical HPV16 infection that either progressed to CIN3+ or cleared (not recorded which).

CDR3 in amino acids: CASSLQGGSSYDYTF. CDR3 DNA, as far as it was read: TGTGCCAGCAGTTTACAGGGGGGAAGCTCCTACGAC. This sequence joins TRBV7-2 and TRBJ1-2; 8 positions match TRBD1. The CDR3 goes on 3 residues after the read ends, and that part is filled in from the germline J gene. The CDR3 loop spans 15 amino acids. Per germline, CDR1 SGHTA and CDR2 FQGNSA.